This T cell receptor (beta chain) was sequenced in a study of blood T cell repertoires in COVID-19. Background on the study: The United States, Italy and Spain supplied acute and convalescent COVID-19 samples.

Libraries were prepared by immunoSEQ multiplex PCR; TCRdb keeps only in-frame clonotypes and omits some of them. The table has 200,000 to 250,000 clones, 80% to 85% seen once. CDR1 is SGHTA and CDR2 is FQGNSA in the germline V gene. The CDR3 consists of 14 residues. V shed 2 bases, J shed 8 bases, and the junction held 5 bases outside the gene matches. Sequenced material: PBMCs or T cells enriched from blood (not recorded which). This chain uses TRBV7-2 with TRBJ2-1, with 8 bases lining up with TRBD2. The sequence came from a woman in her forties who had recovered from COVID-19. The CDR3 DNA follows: TGTGCCAGCAGCTTAATTCAGCGGGAGCATGAGCAGTTCTTC. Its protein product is CASSLIQREHEQFF.